These 14 T cell receptor beta chains share one sample of origin, sequenced in a study of breast tumors, draining lymph nodes, adjacent tissues. Each CDR3 protein is one row after TCRdb ran MiXCR on the multiplex PCR reads. In the table there are 15,000 to 20,000 distinct CDR3 sequences, 63% of which are singletons. The source material was tumor-adjacent breast tissue. The receptors were gathered from a female donor with breast cancer. Some clones in this sample may be carry-over from other donors' samples.

The chain recombines TRBV4-2 with TRBJ1-2; D unclear. The germline CDR1 and CDR2 sequences are LGHNA and YNFKEQ. V lost 4 bases and J lost 4, with 10 bases in between. The CDR3 contains 13 residues. DNA of the CDR3: TGTGCCAGCAGCCGCGGGGAAGGCTATGGCTACACCTTC. It codes for CASSRGEGYGYTF.

The chain links TRBV28 to TRBJ2-3, with 8 positions matching TRBD2. The ends lost 5 bases at V and 6 bases at J; junction bases unmatched: 10. The germline CDR1 and CDR2 sequences are MDHEN and SYDVKM. This CDR3 contains 15 residues. As DNA, the CDR3 is TGTGCCAGCAGTCCACTCATCGGGGGGGCGGATACGCAGTATTTT. Its protein product is CASSPLIGGADTQYF.

This clonotype was seen once. The CDR3 DNA follows: TGTGCCAGCAGCAAAACTAGCGGAAACACAGATACGCAGTATTTT. It is translated as CASSKTSGNTDTQYF. This chain links TRBV7-2 with TRBJ2-3, with 8 positions matching TRBD2. After removal of 5 bases from V and 2 bases from J, the junction contained 6 bases not matched to a gene. The germline V gene has CDR1 SGHTA and CDR2 FQGNSA. The CDR3 totals 15 residues.

V and J are TRBV2 and TRBJ2-7; D is possibly TRBD1 or TRBD2 (5 bases each). Per the germline V gene, CDR1 is SNHLY and CDR2 is FYNNEI. The CDR3 runs 13 residues. V was pared by 9 bases and J by 0 bases, with 12 bases between. CDR3 DNA sequence: TGTGCCAGTGGGGCAGGGACCTCCTACGAGCAGTACTTC. This codes for CASGAGTSYEQYF. The full variable domain, in which reference TRBV2 and TRBJ2-7 provide the parts outside the CDR3, is EPEVTQTPSHQVTQMGQEVILRCVPISNHLYFYWYRQILGQKVEFLVSFYNNEISEKSEIFDDQFSVERPDGSNFTLKIRSTKLEDSAMYFCASGAGTSYEQYFGPGTRLTVT.

The chain combines TRBV5-5 with TRBJ1-6; 8 bases fit TRBD1. The germline V gene encodes CDR1 SGHKS and CDR2 YYEKEE (reference sequence). Trimming removed 3 bases from V and 10 bases from J; junction bases left unmatched: 6. CDR3 size: 14 residues. This CDR3 reads CASSSDRAGSPLHF. In DNA form, the CDR3 reads TGTGCCAGCAGCTCGGACAGGGCAGGATCACCCCTCCACTTT.

The chain carries TRBV7-6 and TRBJ1-6, with 10 bases identical to TRBD1. This CDR3 spans 15 amino acids. Looked up from germline, CDR1 is SGHVS and CDR2 is FNYEAQ. Unmatched junction bases numbered 8, after V lost 5 bases and J lost 10 bases. The CDR3 loop reads CASSLGTGDLSPLHF. Written as DNA, the CDR3 is TGTGCCAGCAGCCTCGGGACAGGGGATTTATCACCCCTCCACTTT.

The chain recombines TRBV2 with TRBJ2-2; TRBD2 is a possible D gene (6 bases). The V and J ends lost 0 bases and 12 bases respectively, with 14 bases between them. CDR1 is SNHLY, CDR2 FYNNEI, per germline. This CDR3 contains 14 residues. The CDR3 sequence: CASSEASSGGKLFF. The DNA for the CDR3 is TGTGCCAGCAGTGAAGCCTCCAGTGGGGGGAAGCTGTTTTTT.

This chain uses TRBV6-5 with TRBJ2-1; 8 nucleotides align to TRBD2. The CDR3 extends over 15 amino acids. The V segment lost 3 bases and the J segment 6 bases; nucleotides outside the gene matches: 7. The germline CDR1 and CDR2 sequences are MNHEY and SVGAGI. This CDR3 is CASSYSGENTNEQFF. As DNA, the CDR3 is TGTGCCAGCAGTTATAGCGGGGAGAATACCAATGAGCAGTTCTTC.

The chain joins TRBV24-1 to TRBJ2-2, with D possibly TRBD1 on 6 matching bases. The CDR3 runs to 13 residues. CDR1 is KGHDR and CDR2 is SFDVKD in the germline V gene. Trimming cost V 10 bases and J 6 bases, with 14 bases left between them. The CDR3 sequence: CATSDSKAGELFF. CDR3 coding DNA: TGTGCCACTTCGGACAGTAAGGCCGGGGAGCTGTTTTTT.

This clonotype is labeled medium-sized. The V gene is TRBV7-8, the J gene TRBJ1-2, with TRBD1 identical over 7 bases. CDR1 and CDR2 (germline): SGHVS, FQNEAQ. V shed 1 base and J 8 bases; nucleotides not matched to a gene: 13. This CDR3 is 16 amino acids long. The CDR3 region is CASSLGTTTGVGGYTF. The CDR3, as DNA: TGTGCCAGCAGCTTAGGTACTACCACAGGGGTCGGCGGCTACACCTTC.

The chain uses TRBV7-2 and TRBJ1-2; possible D gene TRBD1, 5 bases. The CDR3 extends over 12 amino acids. Germline V lookup: CDR1 SGHTA, CDR2 FQGNSA. Trimming cost V 4 bases and J 8 bases, with 11 bases left between them. The DNA of the CDR3 is TGTGCCAGCAGCTCAGGCGGGGGAGGCTACACCTTC. Residues: CASSSGGGGYTF.

Worth noting for this clonotype: One end of the junction does not line up with germline, which may come from a read error. The chain employs TRBV15 and TRBJ1-2; no definite D call. CDR3 length: 12 amino acids. The V gene's germline CDR1 is LNHNV and CDR2 YYDKDF (reference sequence). CDR3 region: CATSRDFTAPNF. The CDR3 coding sequence is TGTGCCACCAGCAGAGATTTCACAGCTCCCAACTTC.

V gene TRBV5-1 combines with J gene TRBJ2-7; 11 bases are a match to TRBD2. The junction had 6 bases not matched to a gene; V was cut back by 4 bases and J by 0 bases. The CDR3 is 16 amino acids. Germline CDR1 and CDR2: SGHRS and YFSETQ. CDR3 nucleotides: TGCGCCAGCAGCCCGACTAGCGGGGAGAGCTCCTACGAGCAGTACGTC. Its translation: CASSPTSGESSYEQYV.

V and J are TRBV19 and TRBJ1-5; the D is unclear. V was pared by 6 bases and J by 5 bases, with 8 bases between. Germline V CDR1 and CDR2: LNHDA, SQIVND (reference sequence). The CDR3 is 12 amino acids. The CDR3 nucleotides read TGTGCCAGTAGGTGGGGAGATCAGCCCCAGCATTTT. Its protein product is CASRWGDQPQHF.